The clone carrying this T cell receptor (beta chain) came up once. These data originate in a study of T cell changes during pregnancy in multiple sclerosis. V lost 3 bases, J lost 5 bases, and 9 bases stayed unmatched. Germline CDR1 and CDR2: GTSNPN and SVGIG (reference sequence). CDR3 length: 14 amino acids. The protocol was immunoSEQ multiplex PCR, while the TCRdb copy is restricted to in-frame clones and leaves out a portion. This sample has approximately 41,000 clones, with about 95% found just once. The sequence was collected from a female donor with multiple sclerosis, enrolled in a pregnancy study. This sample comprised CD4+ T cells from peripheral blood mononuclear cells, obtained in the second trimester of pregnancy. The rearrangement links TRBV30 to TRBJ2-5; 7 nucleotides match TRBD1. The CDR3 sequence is CAWSMGQTHETQYF. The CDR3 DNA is TGTGCCTGGAGCATGGGACAGACCCACGAGACCCAGTACTTC.